This is a list of T cell receptor beta chains from one sample in a study of beta chain features in type 1 diabetes. Clones were read by immunoSEQ multiplex PCR, and TCRdb kept only the in-frame ones, dropping some. The data show hundreds of thousands of clones, over 13% seen once. Sequencing was done on a sample of naive CD4+ T cells from blood. The receptors come from a man younger than 35 with type 1 diabetes. CDR3s include the opening cysteine and the closing phenylalanine or tryptophan. A D gene is named only where the DNA matches it firmly.

J,D,V,CDR3
TRBJ2-3,.,TRBV7-9,CASSLEGRTDTQYF
TRBJ1-2,TRBD1,TRBV28,CASSFRDSPRGYTF
TRBJ2-7,TRBD1,TRBV6-5,CASSYSGQGRFYEQYF
TRBJ2-7,TRBD1,TRBV29-1,CSVSTGELYEQYF
TRBJ2-7,.,TRBV2,CASTWTVGEQYF
TRBJ2-3,TRBD1,TRBV5-1,CASSLATGALTGDTQYF
TRBJ2-5,.,TRBV9,CASSVAQGQETQYF
TRBJ1-6,.,TRBV6-5,CASSQGRSVSPLHF
TRBJ2-3,.,TRBV19,CASSLDSRAHTQYF
TRBJ2-3,.,TRBV5-8,CASSFQDYPDTQYF
TRBJ2-1,.,TRBV30,CAWSLRLTVDPNEQFF
TRBJ2-7,TRBD2,TRBV5-1,CASSLEGGSKPYEQYF
TRBJ2-4,.,TRBV6-4,CASSEFTDGLGDIQYF
TRBJ2-1,.,TRBV7-9,CASSSGGTVVPFF
TRBJ2-4,.,TRBV30,CAWNRDRTKNIQYF
TRBJ2-1,TRBD2,TRBV6-6,CASSSLAGDRNEQFF
TRBJ2-5,.,TRBV2,CASGVETQYF
TRBJ1-1,.,TRBV14,CASSQEGDRVNTEAFF
TRBJ2-1,.,TRBV12-2,CASRFVGRRASGRSQFF
TRBJ2-1,TRBD2,TRBV2,CASSVGLAGVGEQFF